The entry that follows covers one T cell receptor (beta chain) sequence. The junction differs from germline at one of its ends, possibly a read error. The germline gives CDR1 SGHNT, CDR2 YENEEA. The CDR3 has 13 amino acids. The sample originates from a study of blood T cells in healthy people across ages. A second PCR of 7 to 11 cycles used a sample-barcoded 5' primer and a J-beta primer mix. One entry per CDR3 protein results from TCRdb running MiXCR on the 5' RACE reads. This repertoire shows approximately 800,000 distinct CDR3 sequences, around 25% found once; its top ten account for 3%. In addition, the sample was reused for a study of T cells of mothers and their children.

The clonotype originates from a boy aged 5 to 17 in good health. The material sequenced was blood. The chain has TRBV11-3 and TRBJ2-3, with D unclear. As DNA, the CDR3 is TGTGCCAGCAGCTTTCGGGCCGTCGATATGCAGTATTTT. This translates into CASSFRAVDMQYF.